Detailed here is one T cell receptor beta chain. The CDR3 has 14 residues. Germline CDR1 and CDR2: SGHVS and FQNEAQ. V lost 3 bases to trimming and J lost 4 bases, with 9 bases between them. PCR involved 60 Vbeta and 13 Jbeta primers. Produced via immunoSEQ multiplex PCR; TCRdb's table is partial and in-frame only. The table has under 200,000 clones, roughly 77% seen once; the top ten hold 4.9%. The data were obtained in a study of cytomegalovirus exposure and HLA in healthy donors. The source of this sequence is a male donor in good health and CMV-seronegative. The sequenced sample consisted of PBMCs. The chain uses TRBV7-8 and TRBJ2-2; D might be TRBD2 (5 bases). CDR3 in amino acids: CASSFRETTGELFF. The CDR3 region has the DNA TGTGCCAGCAGCTTCCGGGAAACCACCGGGGAGCTGTTTTTT.